Presented here are 23 T cell receptor beta chains from one specimen sequenced in a study of blood T cell repertoires in COVID-19. Produced via immunoSEQ multiplex PCR; TCRdb's table is partial and in-frame only. The sample lists under 450,000 clones, around 83% occurring once. Input material: PBMCs or T cells enriched from blood (not recorded which). The source of these receptors is a woman between 50 and 59 years old who had recovered from COVID-19.

This chain links TRBV19 with TRBJ2-2; possible D gene TRBD2, 5 bases. Trimming shortened V by 5 bases and J by 5 bases, and 12 bases separated the two germline ends. Germline V gene data show CDR1 as LNHDA and CDR2 as SQIVND (reference sequence). The CDR3 loop spans 14 amino acids. In DNA, the CDR3 is TGTGCCAGTAGTCCGCGAGAGGGAACCGGGGAGCTGTTTTTT. Translating gives CASSPREGTGELFF. Full variable domain (outside the CDR3, taken from reference TRBV19 and TRBJ2-2): DGGITQSPKYLFRKEGQNVTLSCEQNLNHDAMYWYRQDPGQGLRLIYYSQIVNDFQKGDIAEGYSVSREKKESFPLTVTSAQKNPTAFYLCASSPREGTGELFFGEGSRLTVL.

The chain uses TRBV19 and TRBJ1-2; 7 bases align to TRBD1. J lost 4 bases, V lost 9 bases, and 17 bases had no gene match. This CDR3 spans 16 amino acids. Germline V gene lookup returns CDR1 LNHDA and CDR2 SQIVND (reference sequence). CDR3 protein: CASSDATGELGYGYTF. DNA for the CDR3: TGTGCCAGCTCAGACGCCACAGGGGAATTAGGCTATGGCTACACCTTC.

The chain is built from TRBV19 and TRBJ1-1; the D is unclear. The CDR3 consists of 13 residues. Trimming shortened V by 0 bases and J by 3 bases, and 5 bases separated the two germline ends. Germline V gene data show CDR1 as LNHDA and CDR2 as SQIVND (reference sequence). The CDR3 region has the DNA TGTGCCAGTAGTATAGAAGAGGACACTGAAGCTTTCTTT. Residues: CASSIEEDTEAFF.

V is TRBV6-6 and J is TRBJ1-4, with 9 bases aligning to TRBD1. The CDR3 sequence is 15 residues long. Germline CDR1 MNHNY, CDR2 SVGAGI (reference sequence). V lost 2 bases to trimming and J lost 5 bases; unmatched junction nucleotides: 3. CDR3 loop: CASSYPTGGNEKLFF. CDR3 nucleotides: TGTGCCAGCAGTTACCCGACAGGGGGGAATGAAAAACTGTTTTTT.

The CDR3 region is CANTWDRGYGYTF. The CDR3 DNA is TGTGCCAACACGTGGGACAGGGGCTATGGCTACACCTTC. The chain employs TRBV7-2 and TRBJ1-2; 10 nucleotides match TRBD1. Germline trimming cut 10 bases from V and 4 bases from J; bases unmatched to any gene: 6. The CDR3 loop spans 13 amino acids. Germline V gene data show CDR1 as SGHTA and CDR2 as FQGNSA. The variable domain in full, completed from reference TRBV7-2 and TRBJ1-2, reads GAGVSQSPSNKVTEKGKDVELRCDPISGHTALYWYRQSLGQGLEFLIYFQGNSAPDKSGLPSDRFSAERTGGSVSTLTIQRTQQEDSAVYLCANTWDRGYGYTFGSGTRLTVV.

The chain has TRBV5-4 and TRBJ1-1; 7 nucleotides line up with TRBD1. J gave up 10 bases and V 5 bases, and 20 bases lay outside the gene matches. Germline V lookup: CDR1 SGHNT, CDR2 YYREEE (reference sequence). This CDR3 is built from 16 residues. CDR3: CASSRPRSQGEIGAFF. The CDR3 DNA follows: TGTGCCAGCAGTCGCCCACGAAGCCAGGGGGAAATAGGAGCTTTCTTT. Full variable domain (outside the CDR3, taken from reference TRBV5-4 and TRBJ1-1): ETGVTQSPTHLIKTRGQQVTLRCSSQSGHNTVSWYQQALGQGPQFIFQYYREEENGRGNFPPRFSGLQFPNYSSELNVNALELDDSALYLCASSRPRSQGEIGAFFGQGTRLTVV.

J is TRBJ1-1 and V is TRBV25-1; 7 positions match TRBD1. The CDR3 totals 14 residues. CDR1 is MGHDK, CDR2 SYGVNS, per germline. V dropped 0 bases and J dropped 7; count of bases not matched to a gene: 5. CDR3 DNA: TGTGCCAGCAGTGAATATAGGGGGGACAGTGAAGCTTTCTTT. Translating it yields CASSEYRGDSEAFF.

The rearrangement links TRBV14 to TRBJ2-7; no clear D gene. Germline CDR1 SGHDN, CDR2 FVKESK. V dropped 1 base and J dropped 7 bases, with 11 bases sitting between them. The CDR3 is made up of 13 amino acids. The CDR3: CASSQVGPWEQYF. In nucleotides, the CDR3 is TGTGCCAGCAGCCAAGTGGGCCCATGGGAGCAGTACTTC.

This chain connects TRBV7-2 to TRBJ1-4; possible D gene TRBD1, 6 bases. Germline CDR1 reads SGHTA; CDR2 reads FQGNSA. Trimming cost V 5 bases and J 0 bases, with 22 bases left between them. CDR3 length equals 19 residues. The CDR3 DNA sequence: TGTGCCAGCAGCCCCCAACCCAGGGGATTTCCGACAACTAATGAAAAACTGTTTTTT. This sequence encodes CASSPQPRGFPTTNEKLFF.

The J gene is TRBJ2-1, the V gene TRBV5-4; the match to TRBD2 covers 9 bases. Germline assignment: CDR1 SGHNT and CDR2 YYREEE (reference sequence). With V trimmed by 0 bases and J by 9 bases, 13 bases remained unmatched. This CDR3 spans 17 amino acids. The CDR3 DNA is TGTGCCAGCAGCTTGGATACAGGAGTAGCGGGAGCAGGTGAGCAGTTCTTC. Residues: CASSLDTGVAGAGEQFF.

The J gene is TRBJ2-1, the V gene TRBV2; a weak D match, TRBD2 (6 bases). Trimming pared 6 bases from V and 9 bases from J, leaving 21 bases between. This CDR3 spans 15 amino acids. In germline, CDR1 is SNHLY, CDR2 FYNNEI. The DNA for the CDR3 is TGTGCCAGCAGGGCGGGACTCGTGGTCGGTGGTGAGCAGTTCTTC. This codes for CASRAGLVVGGEQFF.

The chain uses TRBV6-5 and TRBJ1-6, with D tentatively TRBD1 (5 bases). The germline CDR1 and CDR2 sequences are MNHEY and SVGAGI. This CDR3 contains 15 residues. Trimming took 7 bases from V and 0 from J, leaving 10 bases between them. This CDR3 is CASTRGSSYNSPLHF. The DNA of the CDR3 is TGTGCCAGCACTCGGGGGAGCTCCTATAATTCACCCCTCCACTTT.

The rearrangement links TRBV30 to TRBJ1-1; the D is unclear. Between the trimmed V and J ends, which lost 1 base and 6 bases, there was a span of 18 bases. Germline values: CDR1 GTSNPN, CDR2 SVGIG (reference sequence). The CDR3 contains 15 residues. The CDR3 here is CAWSGQAQGRAEAFF. CDR3 bases: TGTGCCTGGAGTGGTCAGGCCCAAGGGAGGGCTGAAGCTTTCTTT.

The chain carries TRBV29-1 and TRBJ2-1; 13 positions match TRBD2. The CDR3 runs to 15 residues. V dropped 4 bases and J dropped 8; count of bases not matched to a gene: 8. Germline V CDR1 and CDR2: SQVTM, ANQGSEA. CDR3: CSVVGLAGVFDEQFF. In DNA, the CDR3 is TGCAGCGTTGTAGGACTAGCGGGAGTGTTCGATGAGCAGTTCTTC.

The V gene is TRBV6-1, the J gene TRBJ2-6, with a weak D call TRBD1 (5 bases). CDR1 MNHNS and CDR2 SASEGT come from the germline V gene. The germline V and J ends were trimmed by 0 bases and 0 bases, with 21 bases remaining between them. The CDR3 is 21 amino acids. CDR3 sequence: CASSEAFREGASFSGANVLTF. Here the CDR3 DNA reads TGTGCCAGCAGTGAAGCGTTCAGGGAAGGGGCGTCTTTCTCTGGGGCCAACGTCCTGACTTTC.

J is TRBJ2-3 and V is TRBV5-1; 7 bases are shared with TRBD1. V gave up 5 bases and J gave up 0 bases; unmatched junction bases: 6. Germline CDR1 and CDR2: SGHRS and YFSETQ. The CDR3 has 15 amino acids. The CDR3 spells CASRPGQSSTDTQYF. Written as DNA, the CDR3 is TGCGCCAGCAGGCCGGGACAGAGTAGCACAGATACGCAGTATTTT. The full variable domain, its missing parts supplied by reference TRBV5-1 and TRBJ2-3, is KAGVTQTPRYLIKTRGQQVTLSCSPISGHRSVSWYQQTPGQGLQFLFEYFSETQRNKGNFPGRFSGRQFSNSRSEMNVSTLELGDSALYLCASRPGQSSTDTQYFGPGTRLTVL.

Turning to this clone: Different DNA sequences within this sample yield the same CDR3. The CDR3 region has the DNA TGTGCCAGCAGTTTAAGGGGGTCCTATGGCTACACCTTC. This translates into CASSLRGSYGYTF. V is TRBV27 and J is TRBJ1-2; a weak D match, TRBD1 (6 bases). The CDR3 contains 13 residues. CDR1 MNHEY and CDR2 SMNVEV come from the germline V gene (reference sequence). Trimming removed 2 bases at V and 4 bases at J, with 8 bases between.

The rearrangement joins TRBV5-8 to TRBJ2-2, with D possibly TRBD2 on 6 matching bases. This CDR3 contains 18 residues. The germline V and J ends were trimmed by 4 bases and 0 bases, with 19 bases remaining between them. CDR1 is SGHTS and CDR2 is YDEGEE in the germline V gene. The CDR3 reads CASSPRDGEATNTGELFF. The DNA for the CDR3 is TGTGCCAGCAGCCCCCGGGATGGGGAGGCCACGAACACCGGGGAGCTGTTTTTT.

The chain couples TRBV27 to TRBJ1-2; a possible D gene is TRBD1 (5 bases). This CDR3 is built from 15 residues. Germline V gene lookup returns CDR1 MNHEY and CDR2 SMNVEV (reference sequence). Trimming removed 5 bases from V and 5 bases from J, with 18 bases in between. The CDR3 reads CASSRVPDSLYGYTF. In DNA, the CDR3 is TGTGCCAGCAGTCGAGTACCCGACAGTCTATATGGCTACACCTTC.

This clone was seen a few times. This rearrangement joins TRBV4-3 to TRBJ1-2, with 8 positions matching TRBD1. The J segment lost 4 bases and the V segment lost 4 bases, leaving 11 bases of the junction unmatched. The germline gives CDR1 LGHNA, CDR2 YSLEER. CDR3 size: 16 residues. CDR3 protein: CASSPYPTGASYGYTF. The CDR3 DNA reads TGCGCCAGCAGCCCCTACCCGACAGGGGCTAGCTATGGCTACACCTTC.

V usage is TRBV9 and J usage is TRBJ1-2, with 11 bases that match TRBD1. Germline assignment: CDR1 SGDLS and CDR2 YYNGEE. CDR3 size: 15 residues. J lost 7 bases, V lost 4 bases, and 9 bases had no gene match. This CDR3 is CASSPDGQGAPGYTF. The CDR3 region has the DNA TGTGCCAGCAGCCCCGATGGACAGGGGGCGCCTGGCTACACCTTC.

This clone appeared once. CDR3 DNA sequence: TGTGCCAGCAGCTTAATTTGGGCGGGGTCCCTCGATAAGCAGTTCTTC. Protein product: CASSLIWAGSLDKQFF. V gene TRBV7-2 combines with J gene TRBJ2-1, with D perhaps TRBD2 (6 bases). V was pared by 2 bases and J by 11 bases, with 22 bases between. The length of the CDR3 is 16 residues. CDR1 is SGHTA and CDR2 is FQGNSA in the germline V gene.

A word on this clone: This CDR3 is also generated by other DNA sequences in the sample. V usage is TRBV5-6 and J usage is TRBJ1-1, with 9 bases fitting TRBD1. The germline V gene has CDR1 SGHDT and CDR2 YYEEEE. Trimming took 2 bases from V and 0 from J; bases not matched to a gene: 2. The CDR3 contains 15 residues. The CDR3 DNA reads TGTGCCAGCAGCTTAGACAGGGGGATGAACACTGAAGCTTTCTTT. As protein: CASSLDRGMNTEAFF.